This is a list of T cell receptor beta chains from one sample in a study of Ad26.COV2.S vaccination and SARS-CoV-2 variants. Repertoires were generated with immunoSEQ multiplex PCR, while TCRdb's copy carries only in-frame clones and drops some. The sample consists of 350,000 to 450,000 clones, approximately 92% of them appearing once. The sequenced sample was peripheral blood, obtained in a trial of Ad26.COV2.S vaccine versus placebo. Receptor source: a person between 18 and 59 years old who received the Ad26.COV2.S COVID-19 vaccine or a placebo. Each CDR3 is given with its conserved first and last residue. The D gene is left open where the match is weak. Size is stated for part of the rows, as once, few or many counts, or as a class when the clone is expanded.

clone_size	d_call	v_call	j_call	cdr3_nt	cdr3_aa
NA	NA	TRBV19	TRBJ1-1	TGTGCCAGTACCTTAGACAGGCGTTACACTGAAGCTTTCTTT	CASTLDRRYTEAFF
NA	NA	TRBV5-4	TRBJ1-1	TGTGCCAGCAGCTTGGGACAGAGGAGCTTGGACAACACTGAAGCTTTCTTT	CASSLGQRSLDNTEAFF
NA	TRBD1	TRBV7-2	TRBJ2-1	TGTGCCAGCAGCTTAACCTTCGACAGGGCGAAGAATGAGCAGTTCTTC	CASSLTFDRAKNEQFF
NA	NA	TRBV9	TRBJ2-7	TGTGCCAGCAGCGTAGGTCGGGGGAGCGAGCAGTACTTC	CASSVGRGSEQYF
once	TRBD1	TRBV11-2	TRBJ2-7	TGTGCCAGCAGCTTACTAGGACAGGGGAGTGAGCAGTACTTC	CASSLLGQGSEQYF
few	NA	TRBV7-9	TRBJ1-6	TGTGCCAGCAGCTTCGGAGTACAAAATTCACCCCTCCACTTT	CASSFGVQNSPLHF
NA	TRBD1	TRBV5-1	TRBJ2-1	TGCGCCAGCAGCTTGGTACAGGGGCACTACAATGAGCAGTTCTTC	CASSLVQGHYNEQFF
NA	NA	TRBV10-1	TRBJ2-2	TGCGCCAGCAGTGAGTCTCCCGGGGAGCTGTTTTTT	CASSESPGELFF
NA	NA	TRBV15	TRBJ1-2	TGTGCCACCAGCAGAGATCAATTGGCAGGGGCCACCTATGGCTACACCTTC	CATSRDQLAGATYGYTF
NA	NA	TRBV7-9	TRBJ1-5	TGTGCCAGCAGCGCCAATTCAGGATATCAGCCCCAGCATTTT	CASSANSGYQPQHF
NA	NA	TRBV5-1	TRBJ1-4	TGCGCCAGCAGCTTGCCCGAGACAGCCCCTAATGAAAAACTGTTTTTT	CASSLPETAPNEKLFF
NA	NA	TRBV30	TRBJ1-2	TGTGCCTGGACCACACGGACATCTAACTATGGCTACACCTTC	CAWTTRTSNYGYTF
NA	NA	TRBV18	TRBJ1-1	TGTGCCAGCTCACAGCCCTGGAGGTCCCCAGCGATGAACACTGAAGCTTTCTTT	CASSQPWRSPAMNTEAFF
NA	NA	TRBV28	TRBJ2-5	TGTGCCAGCAGGCTGACGGATAAGAGGACCCAGTACTTC	CASRLTDKRTQYF
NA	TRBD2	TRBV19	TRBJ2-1	TGTGCCAGTAGTATCTCAGCGGGGGGAACGGATGAGCAGTTCTTC	CASSISAGGTDEQFF
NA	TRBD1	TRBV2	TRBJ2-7	TGTGCCAGCAGCACCGGGACAGGGGCGGCTAACGAGCAGTACTTC	CASSTGTGAANEQYF
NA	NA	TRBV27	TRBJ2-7	TGTGCCAGCGCGTCGGGACGGACCTACGAGCAGTACTTC	CASASGRTYEQYF
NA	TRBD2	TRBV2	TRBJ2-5	TGTGCCAGCAAGGGTAGCGGGGGGGCAGAGACCCAGTACTTC	CASKGSGGAETQYF
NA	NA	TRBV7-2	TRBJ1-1	TGTGCCAGCAGCTTAACAGAGGTGGGTACTGAAGCTTTCTTT	CASSLTEVGTEAFF
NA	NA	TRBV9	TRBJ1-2	TGTGCCAGCAGCGTAGTGCAGGACCCCTATGGCTACACCTTC	CASSVVQDPYGYTF
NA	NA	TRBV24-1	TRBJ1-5	TGTGCCACCAGTGATGGCACCGGGACGGCATATAGCAATCAGCCCCAGCATTTT	CATSDGTGTAYSNQPQHF
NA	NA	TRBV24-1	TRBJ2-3	TGTGCCACCAGTGAGACCACAGATACGCAGTATTTT	CATSETTDTQYF
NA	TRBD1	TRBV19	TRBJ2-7	TGTGCCAGTAGCCCGACAGGGGGCGCTTACGAGCAGTACTTC	CASSPTGGAYEQYF